Sequencing of this TCR beta chain was carried out in a study of T cell responses to AZD1222 COVID-19 vaccine (dated by TCRdb to about 2021). Context from the whole study: A total of around 240 trial participants underwent TCR sequencing, of whom 207 had received two doses of AZD1222 and some 25 had received two doses of the MenACWY control vaccine. Enrollment into the trials was organized by age into subgroups of 18-55, 56-69 and 70-plus years, and those subgroups contained about 160, 30 and 59 TCR-sequenced participants, respectively. What the authors observed across the whole study: Participants were mostly white British, with more females than males. The authors suggested clonal diversity may have been underestimated. Conclusions about previously exposed vaccinees are limited because only five to seven AZD1222 recipients were SARS-CoV-2 seropositive at baseline. After two AZD1222 doses, spike-specific TCR breadth and depth were significantly higher than at day 0 and than in MenACWY recipients. The vaccine-associated CD4 TCRs covered the entire spike protein, and the dominant responses fell in regions 160-218 and 743-854. The 56-69-year group was small, and its depth increase did not reach significance, likely because of low power. Epitopes outside the regions mutated in the B.1.351 and B.1.1.7 variants were reportedly recognized by nearly half of the unique spike-specific TCRs. No day 14 peak-response samples were available, so repertoires were characterized only after the peak T cell response.

The CDR3 sequence holds 17 residues, the cysteine and phenylalanine included. The read is trimmed to its CDR3 DNA, 51 bases read in frame from base 1. The germline V gene (reference sequence) specifies SEHNR as CDR1 and FQNEAQ as CDR2. Compared with germline, V lacks 1 base and J lacks 5 bases; bases without a gene match: 12. The intended sense of this specimen's time point label: about 28 days (+/-7) after the second vaccine dose. AZD1222 recipients with second doses at about 4 weeks or about 12 weeks were pooled, because spike-specific TCR depth and breadth did not differ between schedules. The vaccinee samples were drawn from two UK trials, COV001 and COV002, one of which was a single-blind randomized controlled phase 2/3 trial testing AZD1222 (ChAdOx1 nCoV-19) in healthy adults. For TCRbeta chain sequencing, PBMC samples from trial participants were taken at day 0 and at day 28 after the second dose.

With respect to this clone: The clone's antigen remains unknown. Base qualities are not at hand, and no much larger clone is one base apart.

The CDR3 regions of human TCRbeta chains were analyzed by immunosequencing. The authors processed their data as follows. Repertoire TCRs were checked for matches against a reference library of SARS-CoV-2-specific TCRs that had been generated using the MIRA antigen-specificity platform. Breadth meant the fraction of unique TCRs that were SARS-CoV-2-associated, whereas depth meant the fraction of total T cells that were SARS-CoV-2-associated. Each spike-specific TCR was assigned to its reactive spike region and to a CD4 or CD8 class using the MIRA data. Log10-transformed breadth and depth values were compared by one-way ANOVA with Sidak's multiple comparisons tests. The source is immuneACCESS, and TCRdb retained only in-frame sequences with V and J called. Part of the clones is not carried over; for the studies checked, unresolved V genes explain less than half of this, and the remainder is unexplained. Clone size and the V and J calls come from that table; the DNA yielded D and trimming. Present in this sample are some 150,000 clones, around 90% of which were seen just once. Roughly 3.4% of the sample is held by the ten biggest clonotypes.

Material: peripheral blood, obtained 28 days after the second AZD1222 dose. The rearranged chain carries TRBV7-9 and TRBJ2-3; TRBD2 fits 7 bases in the junction. The receptor's source is an adult who received the AZD1222 COVID-19 vaccine. The CDR3 protein: CASSLVPPGRRRDTQYF. The DNA reads as follows: TGTGCCAGCAGCTTAGTGCCACCCGGGAGGCGGAGAGATACGCAGTATTTT.